A single sample gave rise to the 18 T cell receptor beta chains below, sequenced in a study of T cells after yellow fever vaccination. One entry per CDR3 protein results from TCRdb running MiXCR on the 5' RACE reads. The sample lists 200,000 to 250,000 distinct CDR3 sequences; less than 8.5% were seen once. The starting material was CD4+ T cells sorted from PBMCs, obtained 15 days after the yellow fever booster vaccination. The receptor set was obtained from a man younger than 45 who received the YFV17D yellow fever vaccine.

There are a few counts of this clonotype. This rearrangement joins TRBV6-2 or TRBV6-3 to TRBJ2-7; a possible D gene is TRBD2 (5 bases). CDR3 length: 13 amino acids. V was trimmed by 6 bases and J by 9 bases, leaving 18 bases between them. CDR1 and CDR2 from the germline V gene are MNHEY and SVGEGT. The CDR3 loop is CASRTTRTYRQYF. CDR3 sequence (DNA): TGTGCCAGCAGGACTACCCGTACTTACAGGCAGTACTTC.

This clonotype occurred many times. This chain connects TRBV29-1 to TRBJ2-2; perhaps TRBD2 as D (6 bases). The CDR3 totals 14 residues. The V gene lost 4 bases and the J gene lost 7 bases, with 16 bases spanning the gap. The V gene's germline CDR1 is SQVTM and CDR2 ANQGSEA. The CDR3 DNA is TGCAGCGTTGCTTTTTTGCGGGGAGACGGGGAGCTGTTTTTT. Protein: CSVAFLRGDGELFF.

The chain couples TRBV6-2 or TRBV6-3 to TRBJ2-5; D is perhaps TRBD2 (6 bases). CDR3 length equals 14 residues. V lost 5 bases to trimming and J lost 6 bases, with 16 bases between them. Looked up from germline, CDR1 is MNHEY and CDR2 is SVGEGT. CDR3 nucleotide sequence: TGTGCCAGCAGTCCCCGGACTATCAACCAGACCCAGTACTTC. Protein product: CASSPRTINQTQYF.

In regard to this clonotype: One base away lies a much larger clone, so this may be a sequencing read error. The genes are TRBV10-3 and TRBJ2-4; D unclear. The V gene lost 3 bases and the J gene lost 8 bases, with 11 bases spanning the gap. CDR3 length: 13 amino acids. Germline V gene lookup returns CDR1 ENHRY and CDR2 SYGVKD. CDR3: CAISDPTKDIQYF. The CDR3 bases are TGTGCCATCAGTGACCCGACGAAGGACATTCAGTACTTC.

This clonotype was observed at least ten times. The chain recombines TRBV20-1 with TRBJ1-5, with unresolved D. V lost 4 bases and J lost 8, with 15 bases in between. The CDR3 runs 13 residues. CDR1 is DFQATT and CDR2 is SNEGSKA in the germline V gene (reference sequence). In nucleotides, the CDR3 is TGCAGTGCTACCGGCTCGGGTACGAAGCCCCAGCATTTT. The encoded protein is CSATGSGTKPQHF.

V is TRBV18 and J is TRBJ2-3, with D tentatively TRBD2 (6 bases). Germline values: CDR1 KGHSH, CDR2 LQKENI. V was trimmed by 4 bases and J by 4 bases, leaving 18 bases between them. The CDR3 is 16 residues long. CDR3 in DNA: TGTGCCAGCTCACTCCGCACTAGCCCCAGTGCAGATACGCAGTATTTT. Its translation is CASSLRTSPSADTQYF.

This clonotype was seen more than once but under ten times. The genes are TRBV5-1 and TRBJ2-1; TRBD2 is a possible D gene (6 bases). The CDR3 has 15 residues. V was trimmed by 4 bases and J by 6 bases, leaving 17 bases between them. Per germline, CDR1 SGHRS and CDR2 YFSETQ. The CDR3 sequence is CASSVTSTLFNEQFF. The CDR3 DNA is TGCGCCAGCAGCGTGACTAGTACCCTATTCAATGAGCAGTTCTTC.

This clonotype was counted ten times or more. This chain connects TRBV5-1 to TRBJ2-1, with TRBD2 identical over 14 bases. Looked up from germline, CDR1 is SGHRS and CDR2 is YFSETQ. The CDR3 has 17 residues. With V trimmed by 6 bases and J by 0 bases, 5 bases remained unmatched. CDR3 sequence (DNA): TGCGCCAGCAAGGGACTAGCGGGAGAAAGCTCCTACAATGAGCAGTTCTTC. Translated, it gives CASKGLAGESSYNEQFF.

The chain combines TRBV20-1 with TRBJ1-1; 11 bases are a match to TRBD1. Trimming cost V 3 bases and J 4 bases; bases outside gene matches: 4. CDR3 length: 14 residues. Germline-derived CDR1 and CDR2 are DFQATT and SNEGSKA (reference sequence). The CDR3 here is CSARRGTGGTEAFF. The DNA of the CDR3 is TGCAGTGCTAGGCGCGGGACAGGGGGCACTGAAGCTTTCTTT.

This clonotype was seen more than once but under ten times. The chain combines TRBV5-1 with TRBJ2-3, with D uncertain. V gave up 1 base and J gave up 1 base, with 13 bases separating them. The germline CDR1 and CDR2 sequences are SGHRS and YFSETQ. The CDR3 extends over 16 amino acids. In DNA, the CDR3 is TGCGCCAGCAGCTTGAACCCGGTTCAAGGCACAGATACGCAGTATTTT. Translation gives CASSLNPVQGTDTQYF.

Many counts were recorded for this clonotype. This sequence joins TRBV27 and TRBJ2-1; 11 bases map to TRBD2. Germline V gene lookup returns CDR1 MNHEY and CDR2 SMNVEV (reference sequence). V gave up 2 bases and J gave up 4 bases; unmatched junction bases: 1. CDR3 size: 15 residues. DNA for the CDR3: TGTGCCAGCAGTTTAAGGACTAGCGGGTACAATGAGCAGTTCTTC. This gives the protein CASSLRTSGYNEQFF.

This clonotype showed up just a few times. CDR3 sequence: CASSQAGAGTGELFF. The CDR3, as DNA: TGTGCCAGCAGCCAAGCCGGGGCGGGCACCGGGGAGCTGTTTTTT. J is TRBJ2-2 and V is TRBV3-1; D tentatively fits TRBD1 or TRBD2 (5 bases each). This CDR3 is 15 amino acids long. Per germline, CDR1 LGHDT and CDR2 YNNKEL (reference sequence). With 1 base removed from V and 4 bases from J, the gap between germline ends came to 10 bases.

V and J are TRBV14 and TRBJ2-3; 9 bases align to TRBD2. Germline V gives CDR1 SGHDN, CDR2 FVKESK. The CDR3 has 17 amino acids. V shed 0 bases and J 4 bases; nucleotides not matched to a gene: 8. CDR3 in amino acids: CASSQERREGLPDTQYF. The CDR3 region has the DNA TGTGCCAGCAGCCAAGAAAGGCGGGAGGGCCTCCCAGATACGCAGTATTTT. The full variable domain, with the rest looked up from reference TRBV14 and TRBJ2-3, is EAGVTQFPSHSVIEKGQTVTLRCDPISGHDNLYWYRRVMGKEIKFLLHFVKESKQDESGMPNNRFLAERTGGTYSTLKVQPAELEDSGVYFCASSQERREGLPDTQYFGPGTRLTVL.

V is TRBV12-3 or TRBV12-4 and J is TRBJ2-7; 7 positions match TRBD1. V dropped 7 bases and J dropped 2; count of bases not matched to a gene: 8. The CDR3 has 14 residues. The DNA of the CDR3 is TGTGCCAGCACCAAACTACAGGGGCCCTACGAGCAGTACTTC. As protein: CASTKLQGPYEQYF.

In the case of this clonotype: Relative to the germline gene, one junction end is altered; a read error may explain this. CDR3 loop: CASSWGLGPDGNSEAFF. The CDR3 DNA reads TGCGCCAGCAGCTGGGGCCTCGGGCCAGATGGGAACTCTGAAGCTTTCTTT. The chain is built from TRBV5-1 and TRBJ1-1; a weak D match, TRBD1 (5 bases). The CDR3 runs to 17 residues. CDR1 and CDR2 (germline): SGHRS, YFSETQ.

This clonotype has a handful of counts. V and J are TRBV27 and TRBJ2-3; 8 nucleotides agree with TRBD1. The length of the CDR3 is 14 residues. CDR1 MNHEY and CDR2 SMNVEV come from the germline V gene (reference sequence). V lost 5 bases and J lost 5; bases outside the gene matches: 6. The CDR3 DNA sequence: TGTGCCAGCAGTCCTGCAGGGGGCGGAGATACGCAGTATTTT. Translation gives CASSPAGGGDTQYF.

This clonotype showed up many times. The chain has TRBV20-1 and TRBJ1-3; D remains ambiguous. CDR3 length equals 11 residues. The germline CDR1 and CDR2 sequences are DFQATT and SNEGSKA (reference sequence). The V end lost 6 bases, the J end lost 4 bases, and 7 bases lay between the germline ends. The CDR3 reads CSAEKGNTIYF. The CDR3, as DNA: TGCAGTGCCGAAAAGGGAAACACCATATATTTT.

This clonotype was detected ten times or more. This chain joins TRBV20-1 and TRBJ1-1; D is possibly TRBD1 (6 bases). This CDR3 has 13 amino acids. The V end was cut by 1 base, the J end by 1 base, with 7 bases between. Germline CDR1 and CDR2: DFQATT and SNEGSKA (reference sequence). The CDR3 reads CSARGGQNTEAFF. In nucleotides, the CDR3 is TGCAGTGCTAGAGGGGGGCAGAACACTGAAGCTTTCTTT.